This paragraph covers one T cell receptor beta chain sequence. Its antigen remains unknown. The CDR3 is 16 amino acids. V lost 0 bases to trimming and J lost 2 bases, with 14 bases between them. Germline CDR1 is MGHRA and CDR2 is YSYEKL. This specimen comes from a study of cytomegalovirus exposure and HLA in healthy donors. PCR employed 60 Vbeta and 13 Jbeta primers. The data were produced by immunoSEQ multiplex PCR, yet TCRdb's version contains in-frame clones alone and is incomplete. The sample includes 50,000 to 70,000 clones, 75% to 85% of them seen just once. General observations from the study: The presence/absence work took it that sequencing depth was about the same across donors.

The sequenced material came from PBMCs. This clonotype originated in a woman in her thirties or forties in good health and CMV-seronegative. The chain employs TRBV4-1 and TRBJ2-7; tentative D call: TRBD1 (5 bases). CDR3 region: CASSQDKSRATYEQYF. CDR3 nucleotide sequence: TGCGCCAGCAGCCAAGATAAGTCCAGGGCTACCTACGAGCAGTACTTC.